This T cell receptor beta chain was identified during a study of T-cell reconstitution after alpha-beta-depleted transplantation in children. Unique molecular identifiers were incorporated during preparation of the TCRbeta library. TCRdb independently ran MiXCR on the PCR reads; one entry per CDR3 protein. In the table there are about 370,000 distinct CDR3 sequences, roughly 20% of which are singletons. This clonotype has a count of ten or more. The CDR3 is 15 residues long. V was shortened by 3 bases and J by 6 bases, with 16 bases between the two germline ends. Per germline, CDR1 WNHNN and CDR2 SYGVQD (reference sequence).

The gene calls are TRBV10-1 and TRBJ2-3, with D uncertain. This receptor was obtained from a human donor who donated a stem cell graft to a child with acute myeloid leukemia. This material consisted of PBMCs from the stem cell graft donor, taken from the stem cell graft. CDR3 protein: CASSDYSLGSDTQYF. DNA of the CDR3: TGCGCCAGCAGTGATTATTCGCTCGGCAGTGATACGCAGTATTTT.